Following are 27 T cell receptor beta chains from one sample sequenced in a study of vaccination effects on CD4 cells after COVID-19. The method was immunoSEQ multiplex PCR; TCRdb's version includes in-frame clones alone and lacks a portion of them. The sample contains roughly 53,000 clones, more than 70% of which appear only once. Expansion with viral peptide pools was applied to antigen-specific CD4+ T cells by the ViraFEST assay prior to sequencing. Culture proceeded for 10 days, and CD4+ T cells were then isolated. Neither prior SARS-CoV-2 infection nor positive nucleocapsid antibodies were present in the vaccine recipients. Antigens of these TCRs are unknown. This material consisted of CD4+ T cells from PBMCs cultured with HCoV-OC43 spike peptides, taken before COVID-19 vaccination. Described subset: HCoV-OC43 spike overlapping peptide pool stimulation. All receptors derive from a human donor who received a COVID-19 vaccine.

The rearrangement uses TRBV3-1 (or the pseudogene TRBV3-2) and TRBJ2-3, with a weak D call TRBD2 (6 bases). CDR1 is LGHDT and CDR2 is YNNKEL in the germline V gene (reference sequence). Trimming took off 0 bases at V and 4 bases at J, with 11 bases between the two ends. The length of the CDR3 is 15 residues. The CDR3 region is CASSQELALADTQYF. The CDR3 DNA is TGTGCCAGCAGCCAAGAACTAGCCCTAGCAGATACGCAGTATTTT.

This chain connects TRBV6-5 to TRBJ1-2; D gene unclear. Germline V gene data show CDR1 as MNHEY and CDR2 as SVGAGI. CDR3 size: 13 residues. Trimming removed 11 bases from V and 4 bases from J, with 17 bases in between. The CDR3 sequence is CAAKGKVGYGYTF. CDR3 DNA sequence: TGTGCCGCCAAGGGTAAAGTAGGCTATGGCTACACCTTC.

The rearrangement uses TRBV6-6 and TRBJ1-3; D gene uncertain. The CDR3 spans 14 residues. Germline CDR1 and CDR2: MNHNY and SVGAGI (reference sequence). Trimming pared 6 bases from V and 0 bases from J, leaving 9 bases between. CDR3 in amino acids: CASSRRSSGNTIYF. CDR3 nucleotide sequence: TGTGCCAGCAGCAGGCGGAGCTCTGGAAACACCATATATTTT.

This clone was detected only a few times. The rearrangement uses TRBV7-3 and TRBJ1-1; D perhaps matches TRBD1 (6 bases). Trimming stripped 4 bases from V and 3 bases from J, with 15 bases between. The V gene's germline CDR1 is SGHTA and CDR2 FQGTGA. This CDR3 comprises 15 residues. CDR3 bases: TGTGCCAGCAGCTCGCAGCCCAGGGGAGACACTGAAGCTTTCTTT. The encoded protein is CASSSQPRGDTEAFF.

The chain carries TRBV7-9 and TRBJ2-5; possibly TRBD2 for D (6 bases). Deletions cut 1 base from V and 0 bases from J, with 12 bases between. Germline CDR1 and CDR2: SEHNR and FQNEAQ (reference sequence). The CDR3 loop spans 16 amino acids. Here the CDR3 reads CASSLGLGGYQETQYF. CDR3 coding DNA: TGTGCCAGCAGCTTAGGTCTGGGGGGTTACCAAGAGACCCAGTACTTC.

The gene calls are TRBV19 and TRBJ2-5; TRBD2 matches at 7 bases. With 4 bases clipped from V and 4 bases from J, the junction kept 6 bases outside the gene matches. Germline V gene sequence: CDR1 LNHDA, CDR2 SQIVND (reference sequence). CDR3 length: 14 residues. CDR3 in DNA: TGTGCCAGTAGTACCCGGCGGGGGTCAGAGACCCAGTACTTC. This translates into CASSTRRGSETQYF.

This CDR3 reads CASSLIRKPMVRYSNQPQHF. DNA of the CDR3: TGCGCCAGCAGTCTTATAAGAAAGCCGATGGTTCGGTATAGCAATCAGCCCCAGCATTTT. The gene calls are TRBV4-1 and TRBJ1-5, with D unclear. Germline values: CDR1 MGHRA, CDR2 YSYEKL. Trimming shortened V by 6 bases and J by 0 bases, and 27 bases separated the two germline ends. The CDR3 has 20 residues.

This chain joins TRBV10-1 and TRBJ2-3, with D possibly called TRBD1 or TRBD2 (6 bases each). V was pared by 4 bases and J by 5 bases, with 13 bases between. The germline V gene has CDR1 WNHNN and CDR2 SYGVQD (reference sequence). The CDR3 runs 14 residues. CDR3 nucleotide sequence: TGCGCCAGCAGTGGCAGGAGGGGACAAGATACGCAGTATTTT. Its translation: CASSGRRGQDTQYF.

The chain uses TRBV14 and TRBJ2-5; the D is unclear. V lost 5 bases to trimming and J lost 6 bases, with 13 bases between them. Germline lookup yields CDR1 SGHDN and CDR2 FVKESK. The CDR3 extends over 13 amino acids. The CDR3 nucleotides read TGTGCCAGCAGCATCCTACTGTTCCAGACCCAGTACTTC. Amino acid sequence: CASSILLFQTQYF.

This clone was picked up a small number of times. The CDR3: CASSQGGAGQPQHF. CDR3 bases: TGTGCCAGCAGCCAAGGAGGGGCTGGTCAGCCCCAGCATTTT. The chain is built from TRBV4-2 and TRBJ1-5; D possibly corresponds to TRBD1 (5 bases). Germline V gene lookup returns CDR1 LGHNA and CDR2 YNFKEQ. The CDR3 totals 14 residues. Trimming pared 1 base from V and 6 bases from J, leaving 10 bases between.

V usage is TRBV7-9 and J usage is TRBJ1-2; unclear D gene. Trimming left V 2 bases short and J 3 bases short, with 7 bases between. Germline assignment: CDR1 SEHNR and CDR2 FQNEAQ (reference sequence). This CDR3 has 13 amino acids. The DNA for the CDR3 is TGTGCCAGCAGCTTACTTGGAGACTATGGCTACACCTTC. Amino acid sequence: CASSLLGDYGYTF. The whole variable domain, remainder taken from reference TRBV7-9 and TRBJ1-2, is DTGVSQNPRHKITKRGQNVTFRCDPISEHNRLYWYRQTLGQGPEFLTYFQNEAQLEKSRLLSDRFSAERPKGSFSTLEIQRTEQGDSAMYLCASSLLGDYGYTFGSGTRLTVV.

The CDR3 loop reads CASSYLTGGYNQPQHF. DNA of the CDR3: TGTGCCAGTTCCTACCTGACAGGGGGCTACAATCAGCCCCAGCATTTT. The chain couples TRBV19 to TRBJ1-5, with TRBD1 identical over 10 bases. Germline V CDR1 and CDR2: LNHDA, SQIVND (reference sequence). The CDR3 covers 16 residues. V shed 8 bases, J shed 3 bases, and the junction held 10 bases outside the gene matches.

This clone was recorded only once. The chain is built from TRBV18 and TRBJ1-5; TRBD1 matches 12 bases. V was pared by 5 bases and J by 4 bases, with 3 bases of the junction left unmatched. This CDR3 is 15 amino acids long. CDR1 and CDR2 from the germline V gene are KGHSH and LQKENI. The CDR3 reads CASSRDRGQNQPQHF. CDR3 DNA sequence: TGTGCCAGCTCAAGGGACAGGGGGCAAAATCAGCCCCAGCATTTT.

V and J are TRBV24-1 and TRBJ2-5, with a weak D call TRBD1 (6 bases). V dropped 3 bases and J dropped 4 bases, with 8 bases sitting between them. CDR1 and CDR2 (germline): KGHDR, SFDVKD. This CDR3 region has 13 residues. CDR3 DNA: TGTGCCACCAGTGATAGCAGGGGAGAGACCCAGTACTTC. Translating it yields CATSDSRGETQYF.

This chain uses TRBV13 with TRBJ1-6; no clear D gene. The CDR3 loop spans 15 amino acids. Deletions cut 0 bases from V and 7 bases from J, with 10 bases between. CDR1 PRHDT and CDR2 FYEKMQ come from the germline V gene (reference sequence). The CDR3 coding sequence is TGTGCCAGCAGCTTAGGCAAGAAGTTCAATTCACCCCTCCACTTT. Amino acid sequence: CASSLGKKFNSPLHF.

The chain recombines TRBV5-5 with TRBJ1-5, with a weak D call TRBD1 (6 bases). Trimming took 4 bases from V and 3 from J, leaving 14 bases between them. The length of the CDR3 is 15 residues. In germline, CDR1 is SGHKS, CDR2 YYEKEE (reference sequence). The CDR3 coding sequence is TGTGCCAGCAGCCGGGGGGGCAGTGTCAATCAGCCCCAGCATTTT. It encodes CASSRGGSVNQPQHF.

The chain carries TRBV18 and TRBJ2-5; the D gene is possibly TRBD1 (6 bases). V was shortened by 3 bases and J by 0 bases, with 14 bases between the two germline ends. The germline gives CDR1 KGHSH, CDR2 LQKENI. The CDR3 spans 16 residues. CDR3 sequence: CASSPGDRSYQETQYF. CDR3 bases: TGTGCCAGCTCACCGGGAGACAGGTCTTACCAAGAGACCCAGTACTTC.

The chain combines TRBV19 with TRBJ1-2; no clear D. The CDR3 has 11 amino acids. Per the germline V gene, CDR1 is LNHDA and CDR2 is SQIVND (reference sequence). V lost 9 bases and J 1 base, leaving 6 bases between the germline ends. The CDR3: CASTDNYGYTF. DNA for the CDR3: TGTGCCAGCACAGATAACTATGGCTACACCTTC.

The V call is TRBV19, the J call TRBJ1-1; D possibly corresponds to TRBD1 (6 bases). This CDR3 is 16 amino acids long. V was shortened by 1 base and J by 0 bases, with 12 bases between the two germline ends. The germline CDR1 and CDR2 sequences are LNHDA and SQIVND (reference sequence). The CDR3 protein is CASSIGRGGLNTEAFF. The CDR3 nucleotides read TGTGCCAGTAGTATAGGAAGGGGGGGCTTGAACACTGAAGCTTTCTTT.

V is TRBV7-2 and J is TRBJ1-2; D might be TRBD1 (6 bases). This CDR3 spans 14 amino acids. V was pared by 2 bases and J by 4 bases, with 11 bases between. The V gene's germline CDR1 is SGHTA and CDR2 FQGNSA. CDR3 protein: CASSLNTGPYGYTF. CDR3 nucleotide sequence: TGTGCCAGCAGCTTAAATACAGGGCCCTATGGCTACACCTTC.

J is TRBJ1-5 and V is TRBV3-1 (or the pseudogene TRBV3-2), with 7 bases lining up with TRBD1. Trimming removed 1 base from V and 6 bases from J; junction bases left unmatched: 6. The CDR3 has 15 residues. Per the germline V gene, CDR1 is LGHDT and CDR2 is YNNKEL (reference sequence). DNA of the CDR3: TGTGCCAGCAGCCAAGTTCCAGGGGGTGGTCAGCCCCAGCATTTT. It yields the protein CASSQVPGGGQPQHF.

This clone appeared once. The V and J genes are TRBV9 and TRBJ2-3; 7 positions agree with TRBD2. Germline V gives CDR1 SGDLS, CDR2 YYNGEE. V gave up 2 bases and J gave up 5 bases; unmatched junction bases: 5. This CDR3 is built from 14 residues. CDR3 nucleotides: TGTGCCAGCAGCGTTGCTAGCGGCCTAGATACGCAGTATTTT. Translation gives CASSVASGLDTQYF.

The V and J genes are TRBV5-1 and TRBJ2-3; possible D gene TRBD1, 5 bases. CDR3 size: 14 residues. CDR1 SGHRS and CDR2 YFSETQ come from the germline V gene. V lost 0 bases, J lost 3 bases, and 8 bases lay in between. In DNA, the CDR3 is TGCGCCAGCAGCTTGGAGGGGCCTACAGATACGCAGTATTTT. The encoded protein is CASSLEGPTDTQYF.

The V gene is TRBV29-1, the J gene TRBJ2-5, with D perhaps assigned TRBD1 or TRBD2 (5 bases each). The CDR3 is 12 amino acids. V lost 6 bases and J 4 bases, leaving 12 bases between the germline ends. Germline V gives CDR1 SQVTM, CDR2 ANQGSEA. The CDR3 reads CSVRDVGETQYF. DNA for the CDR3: TGCAGCGTCCGGGACGTTGGAGAGACCCAGTACTTC.

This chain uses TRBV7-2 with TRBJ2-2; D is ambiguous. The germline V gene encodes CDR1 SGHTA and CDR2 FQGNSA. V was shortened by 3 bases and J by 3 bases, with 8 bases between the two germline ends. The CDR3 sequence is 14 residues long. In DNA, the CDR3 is TGTGCCAGCAGCTTGGACCGAGACACCGGGGAGCTGTTTTTT. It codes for CASSLDRDTGELFF.

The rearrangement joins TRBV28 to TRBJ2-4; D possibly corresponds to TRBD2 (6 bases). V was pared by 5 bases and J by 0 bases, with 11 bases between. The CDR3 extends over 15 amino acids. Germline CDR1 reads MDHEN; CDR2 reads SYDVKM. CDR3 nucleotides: TGTGCCAGCAGTCCCCCGGGACTAGCCAAAAACATTCAGTACTTC. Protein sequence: CASSPPGLAKNIQYF.

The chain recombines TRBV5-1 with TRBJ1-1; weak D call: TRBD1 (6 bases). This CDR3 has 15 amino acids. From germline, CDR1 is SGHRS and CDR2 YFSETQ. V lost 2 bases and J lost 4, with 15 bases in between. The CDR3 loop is CASSLQGAGPTEAFF. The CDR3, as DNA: TGCGCCAGCAGCTTACAGGGCGCCGGGCCCACTGAAGCTTTCTTT. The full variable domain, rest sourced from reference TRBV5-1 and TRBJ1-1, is KAGVTQTPRYLIKTRGQQVTLSCSPISGHRSVSWYQQTPGQGLQFLFEYFSETQRNKGNFPGRFSGRQFSNSRSEMNVSTLELGDSALYLCASSLQGAGPTEAFFGQGTRLTVV.